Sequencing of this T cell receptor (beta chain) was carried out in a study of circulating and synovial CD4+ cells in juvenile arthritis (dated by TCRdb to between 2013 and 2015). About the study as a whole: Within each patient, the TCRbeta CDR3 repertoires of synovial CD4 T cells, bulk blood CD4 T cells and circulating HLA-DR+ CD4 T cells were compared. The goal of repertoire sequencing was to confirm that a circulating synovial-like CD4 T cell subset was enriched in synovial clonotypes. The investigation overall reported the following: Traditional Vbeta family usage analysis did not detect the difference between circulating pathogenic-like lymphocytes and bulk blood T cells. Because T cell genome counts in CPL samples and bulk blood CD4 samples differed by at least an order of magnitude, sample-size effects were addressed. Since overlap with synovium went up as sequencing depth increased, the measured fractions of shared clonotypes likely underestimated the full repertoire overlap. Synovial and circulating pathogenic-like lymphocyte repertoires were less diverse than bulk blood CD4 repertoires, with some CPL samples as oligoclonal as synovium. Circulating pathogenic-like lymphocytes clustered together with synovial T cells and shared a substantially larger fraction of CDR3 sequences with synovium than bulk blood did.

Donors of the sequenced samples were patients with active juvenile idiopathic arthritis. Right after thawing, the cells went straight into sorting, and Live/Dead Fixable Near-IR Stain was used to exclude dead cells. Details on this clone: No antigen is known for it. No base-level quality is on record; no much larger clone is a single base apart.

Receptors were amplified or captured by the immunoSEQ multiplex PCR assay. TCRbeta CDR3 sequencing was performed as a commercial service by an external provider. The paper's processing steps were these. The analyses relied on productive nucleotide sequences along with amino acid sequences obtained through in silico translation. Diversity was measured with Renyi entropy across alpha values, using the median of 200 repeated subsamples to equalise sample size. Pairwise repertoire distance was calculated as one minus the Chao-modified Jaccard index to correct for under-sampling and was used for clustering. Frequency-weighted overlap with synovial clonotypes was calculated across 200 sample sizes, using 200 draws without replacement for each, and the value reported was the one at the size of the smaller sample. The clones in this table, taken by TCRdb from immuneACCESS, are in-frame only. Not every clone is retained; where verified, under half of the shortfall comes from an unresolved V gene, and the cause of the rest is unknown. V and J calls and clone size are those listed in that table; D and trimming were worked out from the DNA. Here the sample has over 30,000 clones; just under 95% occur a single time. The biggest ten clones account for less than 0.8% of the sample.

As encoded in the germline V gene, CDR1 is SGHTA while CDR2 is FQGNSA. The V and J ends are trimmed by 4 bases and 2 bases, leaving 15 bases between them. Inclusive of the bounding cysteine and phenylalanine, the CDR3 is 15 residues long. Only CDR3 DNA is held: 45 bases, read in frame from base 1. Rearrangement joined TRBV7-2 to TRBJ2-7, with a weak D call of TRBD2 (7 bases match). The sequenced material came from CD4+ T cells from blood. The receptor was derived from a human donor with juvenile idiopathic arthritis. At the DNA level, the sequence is TGTGCCAGCAGCTCCCAGGGAGGGGGGGCCTACGAGCAGTACTTC. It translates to CASSSQGGGAYEQYF.